Presented here are 30 T cell receptor beta chains from one specimen sequenced in a study of Ad26.COV2.S vaccination and SARS-CoV-2 variants. Repertoires were generated with immunoSEQ multiplex PCR, while TCRdb's copy carries only in-frame clones and drops some. This sample has hundreds of thousands of clones, with around 92% found just once. This specimen was peripheral blood, taken after recovery from COVID-19. These TCRs come from a human donor who had recovered from COVID-19.

The chain is built from TRBV6-6 and TRBJ1-4; D is unresolved. This CDR3 spans 14 amino acids. Trimming cost V 7 bases and J 0 bases, with 9 bases left between them. Germline V gene lookup returns CDR1 MNHNY and CDR2 SVGAGI (reference sequence). The CDR3 here is CASTTWATNEKLFF. CDR3 bases: TGTGCCAGCACCACGTGGGCAACTAATGAAAAACTGTTTTTT.

The CDR3 sequence: CASSPSGPLKLVAKNIQYF. The CDR3 DNA reads TGTGCCAGCTCACCCTCCGGGCCCCTTAAACTCGTAGCCAAAAACATTCAGTACTTC. This chain uses TRBV18 with TRBJ2-4, with D unresolved. There are 19 residues in the CDR3. CDR1 and CDR2 (germline): KGHSH, LQKENI. The V and J ends lost 3 bases and 0 bases respectively, with 21 bases between them.

The chain employs TRBV6-5 and TRBJ1-4; D gene ambiguous. The CDR3 contains 14 residues. V lost 6 bases, J lost 4 bases, and 12 bases lay in between. Germline V gene data show CDR1 as MNHEY and CDR2 as SVGAGI. The DNA of the CDR3 is TGTGCCAGCAGCCGGCGGCGGGATAATGAAAAACTGTTTTTT. This encodes CASSRRRDNEKLFF.

The chain links TRBV4-3 to TRBJ2-7; D is possibly TRBD1 or TRBD2 (5 bases each). The CDR3 has 15 residues. CDR1 is LGHNA, CDR2 YSLEER, per germline. Trimming stripped 1 base from V and 2 bases from J, with 12 bases between. The CDR3 coding sequence is TGCGCCAGCAGCCAAGGAGGGGCTGGGCCCTACGAGCAGTACTTC. It translates to CASSQGGAGPYEQYF.

This clone was seen only once. This rearrangement joins TRBV14 to TRBJ2-1; 7 bases are shared with TRBD1. This CDR3 region has 16 residues. Trimming cost V 2 bases and J 1 base; bases outside gene matches: 5. The germline V gene has CDR1 SGHDN and CDR2 FVKESK. CDR3 sequence reads: CASSQFRGRSYNEQFF. CDR3 nucleotides: TGTGCCAGCAGCCAATTCAGGGGGAGATCCTACAATGAGCAGTTCTTC.

This clone was observed a single time. The chain couples TRBV7-8 to TRBJ1-2; TRBD1 matches 7 bases. The junction had 11 bases not matched to a gene; V was cut back by 6 bases and J by 4 bases. There are 15 residues in the CDR3. Germline V gene sequence: CDR1 SGHVS, CDR2 FQNEAQ. The CDR3 is CASSLVRDSFYGYTF. CDR3 sequence (DNA): TGTGCCAGCAGTCTTGTCCGGGACAGTTTCTATGGCTACACCTTC.

The V call is TRBV4-1, the J call TRBJ1-3; D remains unclear. This CDR3 is built from 13 residues. Trimming took 8 bases from V and 1 from J, leaving 9 bases between them. The V gene's germline CDR1 is MGHRA and CDR2 YSYEKL. CDR3 residues: CASGGGSGNTIYF. The CDR3 DNA reads as TGCGCCAGCGGAGGAGGGTCTGGAAACACCATATATTTT.

CDR3 nucleotide sequence: TGCGCCAGCAGCCCGGGCCCCCGAGGTAACTATGGCTACACCTTC. Translation gives CASSPGPRGNYGYTF. The chain uses TRBV4-1 and TRBJ1-2; D not certain. Trimming shortened V by 4 bases and J by 1 base, and 13 bases separated the two germline ends. CDR3 length equals 15 residues. Germline V lookup: CDR1 MGHRA, CDR2 YSYEKL.

V is TRBV12-5 and J is TRBJ1-5, with TRBD1 matching 8 bases. Germline-derived CDR1 and CDR2 are LGHNT and FRNRAP. Trimming at V came to 4 bases and at J to 6 bases, leaving 5 bases not matched to a gene. The CDR3 spans 14 residues. CDR3 DNA sequence: TGTGCTAGTGGTTCAGACAGGGGAACTCAGCCCCAGCATTTT. Translated, it gives CASGSDRGTQPQHF.

This clone has more than one count but fewer than ten. This rearrangement joins TRBV11-2 to TRBJ2-7, with D unresolved. The CDR3 totals 12 residues. CDR1 is SGHAT, CDR2 FQNNGV, per germline. V was shortened by 4 bases and J by 0 bases, with 4 bases between the two germline ends. This chain's CDR3 is CASSSGSYEQYF. The CDR3 DNA follows: TGTGCCAGCAGCTCCGGCTCCTACGAGCAGTACTTC.

This chain connects TRBV12-3 or TRBV12-4 to TRBJ2-1; a weak D match, TRBD2 (6 bases). V lost 7 bases to trimming and J lost 3 bases, with 10 bases between them. This CDR3 spans 13 amino acids. CDR3 nucleotides: TGTGCCAGCACCGCCGGGGGCTACAATGAGCAGTTCTTC. This codes for CASTAGGYNEQFF.

The gene calls are TRBV9 and TRBJ2-6; D gene ambiguous. Germline values: CDR1 SGDLS, CDR2 YYNGEE. This CDR3 spans 13 amino acids. Trimming took off 4 bases at V and 4 bases at J, with 6 bases between the two ends. CDR3 sequence reads: CASSPGGANVLTF. The CDR3 bases are TGTGCCAGCAGCCCCGGGGGGGCCAACGTCCTGACTTTC.

This clone was seen just once. The rearrangement joins TRBV5-1 to TRBJ1-1; D might be TRBD1 (5 bases). The V gene's germline CDR1 is SGHRS and CDR2 YFSETQ. Trimming shortened V by 6 bases and J by 1 base, and 19 bases separated the two germline ends. The CDR3 covers 16 residues. The CDR3 sequence: CASNLGPSNGNTEAFF. In DNA, the CDR3 is TGCGCCAGCAATTTGGGACCCTCGAACGGGAACACTGAAGCTTTCTTT. The whole variable domain, remainder taken from reference TRBV5-1 and TRBJ1-1, is KAGVTQTPRYLIKTRGQQVTLSCSPISGHRSVSWYQQTPGQGLQFLFEYFSETQRNKGNFPGRFSGRQFSNSRSEMNVSTLELGDSALYLCASNLGPSNGNTEAFFGQGTRLTVV.

The chain employs TRBV5-8 and TRBJ2-5; TRBD2 is a possible D gene (7 bases). CDR3 length: 16 amino acids. With 4 bases removed from V and 2 bases from J, the gap between germline ends came to 18 bases. CDR1 and CDR2 (germline): SGHTS, YDEGEE. As DNA, the CDR3 is TGTGCCAGCAGCCCCGGAAAGGGGGGGCTACAAGAGACCCAGTACTTC. This codes for CASSPGKGGLQETQYF.

The CDR3 nucleotides are TGTGCCAGCAGCTTAGATAGGACAGGGCTGGTCATGAACACTGAAGCTTTCTTT. Protein: CASSLDRTGLVMNTEAFF. This chain connects TRBV7-9 to TRBJ1-1; 8 nucleotides align to TRBD1. V dropped 1 base and J dropped 0; count of bases not matched to a gene: 10. Germline-derived CDR1 and CDR2 are SEHNR and FQNEAQ (reference sequence). The CDR3 sequence is 18 residues long.

The chain links TRBV5-6 to TRBJ2-5; TRBD2 aligns across 8 bases. Germline CDR1 reads SGHDT; CDR2 reads YYEEEE. The CDR3 runs 16 residues. V lost 4 bases to trimming and J lost 5 bases; unmatched junction nucleotides: 13. CDR3 bases: TGTGCCAGCAGCCCGGTGGGAGCGGGGGATGGGGAGACCCAGTACTTC. Its protein product is CASSPVGAGDGETQYF.

This chain uses TRBV4-3 with TRBJ2-1; 10 bases agree with TRBD2. Germline loops: CDR1 LGHNA, CDR2 YSLEER. The CDR3 has 17 amino acids. V was clipped by 1 base and J by 4 bases; unmatched bases: 7. Here the CDR3 DNA reads TGCGCCAGCAGCCAAGGGTGGGCTAGCGGGGGTTACAATGAGCAGTTCTTC. Protein sequence: CASSQGWASGGYNEQFF.

The gene calls are TRBV9 and TRBJ1-4, with 9 bases aligning to TRBD1. Germline-derived CDR1 and CDR2 are SGDLS and YYNGEE. This CDR3 spans 15 amino acids. The V segment lost 1 base and the J segment 10 bases; nucleotides outside the gene matches: 8. The CDR3 bases are TGTGCCAGCAGCGTACGCGACAGGGGGGTTGGAAAACTGTTTTTT. Amino acid sequence: CASSVRDRGVGKLFF.

The rearrangement joins TRBV7-9 to TRBJ1-4; 7 bases line up with TRBD1. The V gene end was trimmed by 1 base and the J gene end by 8 bases; junction bases not matched to a gene: 7. Germline CDR1 SEHNR, CDR2 FQNEAQ (reference sequence). The CDR3 is made up of 15 amino acids. The CDR3 here is CASSLGGTAQEKLFF. The CDR3, as DNA: TGTGCCAGCAGCTTAGGTGGGACAGCCCAAGAAAAACTGTTTTTT. Full variable domain (remainder filled in from reference TRBV7-9 and TRBJ1-4): DTGVSQNPRHKITKRGQNVTFRCDPISEHNRLYWYRQTLGQGPEFLTYFQNEAQLEKSRLLSDRFSAERPKGSFSTLEIQRTEQGDSAMYLCASSLGGTAQEKLFFGSGTQLSVL.

The rearrangement links TRBV24-1 to TRBJ2-7, with D perhaps matching TRBD1 (7 bases). The germline CDR1 and CDR2 sequences are KGHDR and SFDVKD. V was shortened by 5 bases and J by 3 bases, with 16 bases between the two germline ends. This CDR3 region has 15 residues. CDR3 sequence (DNA): TGTGCCACCAGTGTCCCCCAGGGGGAGGACTACGAGCAGTACTTC. Amino acids: CATSVPQGEDYEQYF.

This clone was recorded once. The chain links TRBV2 to TRBJ1-2; D is undetermined. The CDR3 consists of 12 residues. V lost 8 bases and J lost 4, with 11 bases in between. The germline gives CDR1 SNHLY, CDR2 FYNNEI. CDR3 DNA sequence: TGTGCCAGCCAGACGGGGTCCTATGGCTACACCTTC. Amino acid sequence: CASQTGSYGYTF.

V usage is TRBV5-1 and J usage is TRBJ1-1, with D perhaps matching TRBD1 (6 bases). V was cut by 1 base and J by 4 bases, with 14 bases left in between. Looked up from germline, CDR1 is SGHRS and CDR2 is YFSETQ. CDR3 size: 15 residues. CDR3 sequence reads: CASSLFKGEGTEAFF. CDR3 sequence (DNA): TGCGCCAGCAGCTTGTTCAAGGGGGAGGGCACTGAAGCTTTCTTT.

The rearrangement joins TRBV5-5 to TRBJ1-2; weak D call: TRBD1 (5 bases). V lost 0 bases and J lost 4, with 13 bases in between. Per germline, CDR1 SGHKS and CDR2 YYEKEE (reference sequence). The CDR3 contains 15 residues. The CDR3 DNA reads TGTGCCAGCAGCTTGGAGAGGGGATCGAGCTATGGCTACACCTTC. Its translation: CASSLERGSSYGYTF. The full variable domain, completed using reference TRBV5-5 and TRBJ1-2, is DAGVTQSPTHLIKTRGQQVTLRCSPISGHKSVSWYQQVLGQGPQFIFQYYEKEERGRGNFPDRFSARQFPNYSSELNVNALLLGDSALYLCASSLERGSSYGYTFGSGTRLTVV.

V gene TRBV4-1 combines with J gene TRBJ2-7; D gene unclear. Germline V gives CDR1 MGHRA, CDR2 YSYEKL. This CDR3 spans 14 amino acids. Trimming removed 1 base from V and 7 bases from J, with 14 bases in between. The CDR3 coding sequence is TGCGCCAGCAGCCAAGTCCTCGATCGTAAGGAGCAGTACTTC. Translating gives CASSQVLDRKEQYF.

The J gene is TRBJ1-3, the V gene TRBV5-6, with TRBD1 matching over 7 bases. V shed 5 bases, J shed 4 bases, and the junction held 6 bases outside the gene matches. Germline V gene sequence: CDR1 SGHDT, CDR2 YYEEEE. The CDR3 runs to 14 residues. The CDR3 sequence is CASSPDRVGNTIYF. DNA of the CDR3: TGTGCCAGCAGTCCTGACAGGGTAGGAAACACCATATATTTT. The full variable domain, its missing parts supplied by reference TRBV5-6 and TRBJ1-3, is DAGVTQSPTHLIKTRGQQVTLRCSPKSGHDTVSWYQQALGQGPQFIFQYYEEEERQRGNFPDRFSGHQFPNYSSELNVNALLLGDSALYLCASSPDRVGNTIYFGEGSWLTVV.

This sequence joins TRBV10-2 and TRBJ1-1, with a possible D match to TRBD1 (6 bases). The CDR3 is made up of 12 amino acids. V was shortened by 8 bases and J by 1 base, with 8 bases between the two germline ends. Germline CDR1 and CDR2: WSHSY and SAAADI. As DNA, the CDR3 is TGCGCCAGCTCCAGGGGGAACACTGAAGCTTTCTTT. Protein product: CASSRGNTEAFF.

J is TRBJ2-7 and V is TRBV9; TRBD1 agrees at 9 bases. Germline V gene data show CDR1 as SGDLS and CDR2 as YYNGEE. The CDR3 totals 18 residues. The ends lost 3 bases at V and 5 bases at J; junction bases unmatched: 18. CDR3 in amino acids: CASSGDKLQGAWAHEQYF. The DNA for the CDR3 is TGTGCCAGCAGCGGGGATAAATTACAGGGGGCGTGGGCCCACGAGCAGTACTTC. Full variable domain (missing parts from reference TRBV9 and TRBJ2-7): DSGVTQTPKHLITATGQRVTLRCSPRSGDLSVYWYQQSLDQGLQFLIQYYNGEERAKGNILERFSAQQFPDLHSELNLSSLELGDSALYFCASSGDKLQGAWAHEQYFGPGTRLTVT.

This clone was counted once. This chain's CDR3 is CASSLPFSSGELFF. The CDR3 bases are TGTGCCAGCAGCTTACCCTTTTCGTCCGGGGAGCTGTTTTTT. The chain combines TRBV7-9 with TRBJ2-2; D ambiguous. V was clipped by 2 bases and J by 6 bases, with 10 bases between them. Per the germline V gene, CDR1 is SEHNR and CDR2 is FQNEAQ (reference sequence). The CDR3 spans 14 residues.

The chain recombines TRBV10-3 with TRBJ1-2; 9 bases match TRBD1. This CDR3 is built from 14 residues. The V gene end was trimmed by 5 bases and the J gene end by 4 bases; junction bases not matched to a gene: 5. Germline V CDR1 and CDR2: ENHRY, SYGVKD. The CDR3 DNA sequence: TGTGCCATCAGTCAACAGGGGGCCAGCTATGGCTACACCTTC. This sequence encodes CAISQQGASYGYTF.

The rearrangement uses TRBV19 and TRBJ2-3; TRBD1 might be the D (5 bases). The CDR3 loop spans 16 amino acids. Germline V lookup: CDR1 LNHDA, CDR2 SQIVND (reference sequence). The ends were cut back, 4 bases at V and 2 bases at J, with 16 bases in the middle. Here the CDR3 reads CASSTLLGAHTDTQYF. As DNA, the CDR3 is TGTGCCAGTAGTACCCTCCTTGGGGCTCACACAGATACGCAGTATTTT.